The 10 T cell receptor beta chains below were found in one sample sequenced in a study of shared clonotypes between healthy human individuals. The assay was immunoSEQ multiplex PCR, and TCRdb's table has in-frame clones only and misses some. The sample shows about 770,000 clones, 72% of them seen only once. The sample was memory CD4+ T cells sorted from blood. Subset described: CD45RA-negative fraction. The origin of the receptors is a woman aged 25-40 years in good health.

This clone was seen more than once but under ten times. The CDR3 here is CASSPSSHEQYF. The CDR3 DNA is TGTGCCAGCAGTCCCTCGAGCCACGAGCAGTACTTC. The chain carries TRBV2 and TRBJ2-7; D is unclear. There are 12 residues in the CDR3. Trimming left V 5 bases short and J 5 bases short, with 10 bases between. Germline CDR1 reads SNHLY; CDR2 reads FYNNEI.

The chain carries TRBV6-5 and TRBJ2-1, with 10 bases fitting TRBD2. This CDR3 is 16 amino acids long. CDR1 MNHEY and CDR2 SVGAGI come from the germline V gene. The V gene end was trimmed by 1 base and the J gene end by 9 bases; junction bases not matched to a gene: 9. The CDR3, as DNA: TGTGCCAGCAGTTACTTCCCTAGCGGGAGTAGTGGTGAGCAGTTCTTC. It is translated as CASSYFPSGSSGEQFF.

The CDR3 loop reads CASSSQGANQPQHF. In nucleotides, the CDR3 is TGTGCCAGCAGTAGTCAGGGGGCGAATCAGCCCCAGCATTTT. This chain connects TRBV6-1 to TRBJ1-5, with 8 bases aligning to TRBD1. V lost 5 bases and J lost 4; bases outside the gene matches: 4. CDR3 length: 14 amino acids. Germline V lookup: CDR1 MNHNS, CDR2 SASEGT.

The chain is built from TRBV11-2 and TRBJ1-2; D unresolved. CDR3 length equals 13 residues. Germline V gene sequence: CDR1 SGHAT, CDR2 FQNNGV. Trimming stripped 0 bases from V and 8 bases from J, with 10 bases between. In DNA, the CDR3 is TGTGCCAGCAGCTTAGAGTCCGGGGTCGGCTACACCTTC. As protein: CASSLESGVGYTF.

The rearrangement uses TRBV7-9 and TRBJ1-5; D is unclear. This CDR3 comprises 15 residues. Trimming removed 1 base at V and 5 bases at J, with 12 bases between. Looked up from germline, CDR1 is SEHNR and CDR2 is FQNEAQ (reference sequence). As DNA, the CDR3 is TGTGCCAGCAGCTTAGAAGGTATAGGTTATCAGCCCCAGCATTTT. It encodes CASSLEGIGYQPQHF.

The V and J genes are TRBV7-9 and TRBJ2-1, with D tentatively TRBD2 (6 bases). CDR1 is SEHNR and CDR2 is FQNEAQ in the germline V gene (reference sequence). The CDR3 contains 12 residues. V was trimmed by 8 bases and J by 5 bases, leaving 10 bases between them. The CDR3 coding sequence is TGTGCCAGCCTCGGGACTCACAATGAGCAGTTCTTC. Residues: CASLGTHNEQFF.

The chain links TRBV25-1 to TRBJ1-1; D may be TRBD1 (5 bases). In germline, CDR1 is MGHDK, CDR2 SYGVNS. V was cut by 1 base and J by 0 bases, with 9 bases left in between. The CDR3 loop spans 15 amino acids. CDR3 nucleotides: TGTGCCAGCAGTGAATCGGGCAGGGTGAACACTGAAGCTTTCTTT. Translating gives CASSESGRVNTEAFF.

This chain joins TRBV5-5 and TRBJ1-1; D may be TRBD1 (6 bases). CDR1 SGHKS and CDR2 YYEKEE come from the germline V gene (reference sequence). The CDR3 contains 15 residues. The V end was cut by 5 bases, the J end by 4 bases, with 18 bases between. The chain's CDR3 is CASSPKGGRGTEAFF. CDR3 DNA sequence: TGTGCCAGCAGTCCCAAGGGGGGAAGGGGCACTGAAGCTTTCTTT.

This clone was counted at least ten times. This specimen includes other DNA sequences encoding the same CDR3. The chain links TRBV18 to TRBJ2-3, with D possibly matching TRBD2 (5 bases). Germline CDR1 reads KGHSH; CDR2 reads LQKENI. The CDR3 is 15 amino acids. Trimming cost V 3 bases and J 0 bases, with 10 bases left between them. The CDR3 here is CASSPDYLSTDTQYF. The CDR3 nucleotides are TGTGCCAGCTCACCTGACTATCTGAGCACAGATACGCAGTATTTT.

The gene calls are TRBV7-2 and TRBJ1-1, with 8 bases lining up with TRBD1. CDR1 and CDR2 from the germline V gene are SGHTA and FQGNSA. Germline trimming cut 3 bases from V and 6 bases from J; bases unmatched to any gene: 9. The CDR3 loop spans 15 amino acids. CDR3 in amino acids: CASSFSRTGSSEAFF. DNA of the CDR3: TGTGCCAGCAGCTTTTCACGGACAGGGTCTTCTGAAGCTTTCTTT. Full variable domain (outside the CDR3, taken from reference TRBV7-2 and TRBJ1-1): GAGVSQSPSNKVTEKGKDVELRCDPISGHTALYWYRQSLGQGLEFLIYFQGNSAPDKSGLPSDRFSAERTGGSVSTLTIQRTQQEDSAVYLCASSFSRTGSSEAFFGQGTRLTVV.